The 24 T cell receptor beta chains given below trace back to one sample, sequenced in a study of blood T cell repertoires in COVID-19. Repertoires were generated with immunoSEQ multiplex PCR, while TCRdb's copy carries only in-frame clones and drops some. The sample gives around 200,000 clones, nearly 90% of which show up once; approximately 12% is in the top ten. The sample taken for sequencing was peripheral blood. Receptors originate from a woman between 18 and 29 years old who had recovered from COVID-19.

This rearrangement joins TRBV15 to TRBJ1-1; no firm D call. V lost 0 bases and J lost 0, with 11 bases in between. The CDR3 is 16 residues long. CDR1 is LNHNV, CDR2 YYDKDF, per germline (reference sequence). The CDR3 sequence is CATSRDILPLNTEAFF. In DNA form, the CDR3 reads TGTGCCACCAGCAGAGATATTCTCCCCCTGAACACTGAAGCTTTCTTT.

The CDR3 region is CASSLDGQLNEKLFF. CDR3 DNA sequence: TGTGCCAGCAGCTTGGATGGACAGTTGAATGAAAAACTGTTTTTT. The V gene is TRBV5-5, the J gene TRBJ1-4; weak D call: TRBD1 (6 bases). Germline V gives CDR1 SGHKS, CDR2 YYEKEE (reference sequence). V was cut by 0 bases and J by 5 bases, with 11 bases left in between. CDR3 length: 15 amino acids.

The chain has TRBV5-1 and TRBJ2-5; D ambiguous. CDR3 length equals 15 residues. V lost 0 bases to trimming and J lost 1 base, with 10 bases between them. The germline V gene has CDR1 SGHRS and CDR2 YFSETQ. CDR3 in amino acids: CASSLDGAPQETQYF. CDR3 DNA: TGCGCCAGCAGCTTGGATGGAGCACCCCAAGAGACCCAGTACTTC. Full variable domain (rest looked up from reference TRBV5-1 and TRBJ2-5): KAGVTQTPRYLIKTRGQQVTLSCSPISGHRSVSWYQQTPGQGLQFLFEYFSETQRNKGNFPGRFSGRQFSNSRSEMNVSTLELGDSALYLCASSLDGAPQETQYFGPGTRLLVL.

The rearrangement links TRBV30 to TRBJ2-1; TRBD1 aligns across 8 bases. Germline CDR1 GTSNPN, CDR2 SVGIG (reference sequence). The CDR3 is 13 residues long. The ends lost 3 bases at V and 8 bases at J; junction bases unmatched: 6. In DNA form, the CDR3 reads TGTGCCTGGAGCAGGGGGCATGTCGATGAGCAGTTCTTC. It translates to CAWSRGHVDEQFF.

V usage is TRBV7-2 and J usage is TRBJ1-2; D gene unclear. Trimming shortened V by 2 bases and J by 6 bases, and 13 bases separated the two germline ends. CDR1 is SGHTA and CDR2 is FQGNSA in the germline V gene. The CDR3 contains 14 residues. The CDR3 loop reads CASSLHRGLDGYTF. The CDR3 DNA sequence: TGTGCCAGCAGCTTACACAGAGGGTTGGATGGCTACACCTTC.

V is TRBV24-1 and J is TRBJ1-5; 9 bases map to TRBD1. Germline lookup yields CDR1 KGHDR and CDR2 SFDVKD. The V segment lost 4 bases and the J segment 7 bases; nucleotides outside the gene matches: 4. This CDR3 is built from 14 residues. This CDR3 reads CATSEPDRGQPQHF. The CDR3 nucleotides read TGTGCCACCAGTGAACCGGACAGGGGCCAGCCCCAGCATTTT.

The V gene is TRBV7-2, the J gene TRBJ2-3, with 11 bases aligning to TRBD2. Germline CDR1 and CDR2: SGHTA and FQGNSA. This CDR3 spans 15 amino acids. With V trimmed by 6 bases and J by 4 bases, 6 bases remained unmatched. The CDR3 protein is CASSYTSGSADTQYF. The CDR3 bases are TGTGCCAGCAGTTACACTAGCGGGAGTGCAGATACGCAGTATTTT.

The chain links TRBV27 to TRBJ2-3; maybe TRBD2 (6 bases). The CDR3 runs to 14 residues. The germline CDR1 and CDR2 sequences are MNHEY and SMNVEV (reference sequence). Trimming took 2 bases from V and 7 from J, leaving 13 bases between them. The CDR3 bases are TGTGCCAGCAGTTTAGGGGCAGGGAGGCATACGCAGTATTTT. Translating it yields CASSLGAGRHTQYF.

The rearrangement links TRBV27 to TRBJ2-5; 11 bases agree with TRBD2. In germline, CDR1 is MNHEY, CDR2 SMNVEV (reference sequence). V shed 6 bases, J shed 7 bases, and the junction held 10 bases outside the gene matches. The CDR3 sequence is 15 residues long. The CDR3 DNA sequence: TGTGCCAGCAGAGATCGGACTAGCGGGTCATGGACCCAGTACTTC. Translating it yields CASRDRTSGSWTQYF.

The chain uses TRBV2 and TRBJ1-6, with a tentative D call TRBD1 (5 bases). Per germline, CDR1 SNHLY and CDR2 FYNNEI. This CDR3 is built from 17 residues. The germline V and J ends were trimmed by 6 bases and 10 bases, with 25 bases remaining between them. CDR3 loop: CASSVMGTSLARSPLHF. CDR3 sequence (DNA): TGTGCCAGCAGCGTTATGGGGACTTCTTTGGCCAGGTCACCCCTCCACTTT.

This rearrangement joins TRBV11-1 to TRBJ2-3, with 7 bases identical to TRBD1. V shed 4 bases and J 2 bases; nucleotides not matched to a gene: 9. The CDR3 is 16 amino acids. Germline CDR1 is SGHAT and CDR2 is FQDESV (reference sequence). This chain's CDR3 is CASSSRQQGVTDTQYF. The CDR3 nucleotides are TGTGCCAGCAGCTCCCGCCAGCAGGGGGTCACAGATACGCAGTATTTT.

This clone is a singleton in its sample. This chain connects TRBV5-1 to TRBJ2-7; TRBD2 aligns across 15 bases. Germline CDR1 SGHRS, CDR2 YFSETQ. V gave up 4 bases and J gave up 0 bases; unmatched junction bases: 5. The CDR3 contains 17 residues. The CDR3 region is CASSPGLAGGLSYEQYF. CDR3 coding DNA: TGCGCCAGCAGCCCGGGACTAGCGGGGGGCCTCTCCTACGAGCAGTACTTC.

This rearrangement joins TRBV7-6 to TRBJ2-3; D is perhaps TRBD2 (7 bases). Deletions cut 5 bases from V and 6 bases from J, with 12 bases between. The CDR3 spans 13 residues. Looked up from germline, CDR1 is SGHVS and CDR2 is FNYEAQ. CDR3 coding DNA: TGTGCCAGCAGCCTCGGGGGGCGGGATACGCAGTATTTT. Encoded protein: CASSLGGRDTQYF.

This CDR3 is CASTLSRASEAFF. The CDR3 region has the DNA TGTGCCAGCACCCTCTCCAGGGCAAGTGAAGCTTTCTTT. The chain employs TRBV6-5 and TRBJ1-1; perhaps TRBD1 as D (5 bases). CDR1 MNHEY and CDR2 SVGAGI come from the germline V gene. The V end lost 7 bases, the J end lost 7 bases, and 16 bases lay between the germline ends. The CDR3 has 13 residues.

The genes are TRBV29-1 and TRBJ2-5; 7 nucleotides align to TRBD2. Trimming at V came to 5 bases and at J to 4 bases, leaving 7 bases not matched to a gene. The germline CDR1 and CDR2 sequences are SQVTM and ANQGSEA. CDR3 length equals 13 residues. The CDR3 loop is CSVRAGVGETQYF. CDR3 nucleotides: TGCAGCGTTCGGGCGGGAGTCGGAGAGACCCAGTACTTC.

The CDR3 region is CASSQKKGLAGEQYF. The CDR3 DNA reads as TGCGCCAGCAGCCAAAAAAAGGGCCTAGCCGGGGAGCAGTACTTC. The chain uses TRBV4-1 and TRBJ2-7; D may be TRBD2 (5 bases). Trimming removed 2 bases from V and 7 bases from J, with 18 bases in between. Germline V gene lookup returns CDR1 MGHRA and CDR2 YSYEKL. The CDR3 contains 15 residues.

CDR3 loop: CSASSMRETQYF. For the CDR3, the DNA is TGCAGTGCTAGTTCCATGAGGGAGACCCAGTACTTC. The chain combines TRBV20-1 with TRBJ2-5; D is unresolved. The CDR3 sequence is 12 residues long. With 3 bases removed from V and 5 bases from J, the gap between germline ends came to 10 bases. From germline, CDR1 is DFQATT and CDR2 SNEGSKA (reference sequence).

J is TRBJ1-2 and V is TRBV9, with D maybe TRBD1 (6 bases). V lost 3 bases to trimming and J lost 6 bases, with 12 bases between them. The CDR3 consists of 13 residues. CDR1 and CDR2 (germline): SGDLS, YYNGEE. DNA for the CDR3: TGTGCCAGCAGCGAAACAGGGTCTGATGGCTACACCTTC. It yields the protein CASSETGSDGYTF. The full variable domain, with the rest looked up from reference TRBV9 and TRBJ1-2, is DSGVTQTPKHLITATGQRVTLRCSPRSGDLSVYWYQQSLDQGLQFLIQYYNGEERAKGNILERFSAQQFPDLHSELNLSSLELGDSALYFCASSETGSDGYTFGSGTRLTVV.

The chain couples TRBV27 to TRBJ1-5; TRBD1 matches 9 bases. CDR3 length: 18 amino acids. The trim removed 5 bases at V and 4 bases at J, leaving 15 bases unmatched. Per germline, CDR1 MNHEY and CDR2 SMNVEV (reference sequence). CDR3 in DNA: TGTGCCAGCAGTACATCCCGGGACAGGGCGTTCGGTAATCAGCCCCAGCATTTT. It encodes CASSTSRDRAFGNQPQHF.

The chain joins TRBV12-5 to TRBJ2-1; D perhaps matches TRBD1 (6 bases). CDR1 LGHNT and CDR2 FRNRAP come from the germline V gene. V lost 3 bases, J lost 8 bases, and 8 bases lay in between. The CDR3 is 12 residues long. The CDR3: CASGLYRDEQFF. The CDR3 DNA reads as TGTGCTAGTGGTTTATACAGGGATGAGCAGTTCTTC.

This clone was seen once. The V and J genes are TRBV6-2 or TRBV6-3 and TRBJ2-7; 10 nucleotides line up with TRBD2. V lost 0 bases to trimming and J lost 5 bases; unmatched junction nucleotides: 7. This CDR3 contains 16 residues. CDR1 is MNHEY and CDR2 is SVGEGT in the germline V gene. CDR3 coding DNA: TGTGCCAGCAGTTACTCGAGGGTAGCGGGAGGCCACGAGCAGTACTTC. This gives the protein CASSYSRVAGGHEQYF.

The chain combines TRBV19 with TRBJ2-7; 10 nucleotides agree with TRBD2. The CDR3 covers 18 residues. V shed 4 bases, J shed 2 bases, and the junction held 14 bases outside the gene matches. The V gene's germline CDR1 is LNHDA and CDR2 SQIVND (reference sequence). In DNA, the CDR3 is TGTGCCAGTAGTAGTGTTTCTAGCGGGAGATTCCGAGCCTACGAGCAGTACTTC. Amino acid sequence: CASSSVSSGRFRAYEQYF.

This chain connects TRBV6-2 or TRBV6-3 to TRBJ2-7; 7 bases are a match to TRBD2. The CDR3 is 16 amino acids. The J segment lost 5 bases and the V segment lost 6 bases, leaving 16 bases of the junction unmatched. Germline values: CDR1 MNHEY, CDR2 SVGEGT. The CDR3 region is CASSPGFGLGSHEQYF. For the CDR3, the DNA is TGTGCCAGCAGCCCCGGCTTTGGACTAGGGTCCCACGAGCAGTACTTC.

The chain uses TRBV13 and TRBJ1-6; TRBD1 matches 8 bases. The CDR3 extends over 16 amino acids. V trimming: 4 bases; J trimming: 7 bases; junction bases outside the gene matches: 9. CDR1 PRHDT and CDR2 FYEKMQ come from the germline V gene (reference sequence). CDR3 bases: TGTGCCAGCAGCTCGGACAGGGACGACTCGAATTCACCCCTCCACTTT. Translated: CASSSDRDDSNSPLHF. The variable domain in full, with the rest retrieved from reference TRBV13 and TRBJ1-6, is AAGVIQSPRHLIKEKRETATLKCYPIPRHDTVYWYQQGPGQDPQFLISFYEKMQSDKGSIPDRFSAQQFSDYHSELNMSSLELGDSALYFCASSSDRDDSNSPLHFGNGTRLTVT.